Shown below are 24 T cell receptor beta chains from a single sample sequenced in a study of cytomegalovirus exposure and HLA in healthy donors. It was with 60 Vbeta and 13 Jbeta primers that the PCR ran. Clones were sequenced by immunoSEQ multiplex PCR, and TCRdb holds only the in-frame ones, with some missing. This sample has some 140,000 clones, with around 63% found just once. The sample consisted of PBMCs. Every receptor here comes from a human donor in good health.

The J gene is TRBJ2-1, the V gene TRBV4-1, with TRBD2 matching over 10 bases. V lost 4 bases to trimming and J lost 5 bases; unmatched junction nucleotides: 8. Germline V gene lookup returns CDR1 MGHRA and CDR2 YSYEKL. The CDR3 runs to 16 residues. CDR3 residues: CASSLLTSGYDNEQFF. CDR3 nucleotides: TGCGCCAGCAGCCTCCTGACTAGCGGGTATGACAATGAGCAGTTCTTC.

This clone was counted between two and nine times. Other DNA sequences in this sample translate to the same CDR3. The chain is built from TRBV5-1 and TRBJ2-3; the match to TRBD2 covers 9 bases. V shed 3 bases, J shed 1 base, and the junction held 3 bases outside the gene matches. The CDR3 has 15 amino acids. Germline loops: CDR1 SGHRS, CDR2 YFSETQ. For the CDR3, the DNA is TGCGCCAGCAGCTCCTGGACTAGCGGCACAGATACGCAGTATTTT. This sequence encodes CASSSWTSGTDTQYF.

The chain couples TRBV7-9 to TRBJ2-7, with a tentative D call TRBD1 (6 bases). CDR3 size: 14 residues. Trimming shortened V by 2 bases and J by 3 bases, and 11 bases separated the two germline ends. Germline CDR1 is SEHNR and CDR2 is FQNEAQ (reference sequence). The CDR3 loop reads CASSLKNRDYEQYF. In DNA form, the CDR3 reads TGTGCCAGCAGCTTAAAGAACAGGGACTACGAGCAGTACTTC.

This chain joins TRBV19 and TRBJ2-7, with 9 bases fitting TRBD1. Trimming at V came to 5 bases and at J to 1 base, leaving 6 bases not matched to a gene. The germline gives CDR1 LNHDA, CDR2 SQIVND (reference sequence). This CDR3 spans 15 amino acids. The chain's CDR3 is CASSGPGQGSYEQYF. The CDR3, as DNA: TGTGCCAGTAGTGGCCCGGGACAGGGTTCCTACGAGCAGTACTTC.

The rearrangement links TRBV6-5 to TRBJ2-3, with a possible D match to TRBD2 (7 bases). V lost 5 bases to trimming and J lost 5 bases, with 17 bases between them. Germline CDR1 reads MNHEY; CDR2 reads SVGAGI. The length of the CDR3 is 15 residues. The DNA of the CDR3 is TGTGCCAGCAGTGCATTAAGGGGGAGGGGAGATACGCAGTATTTT. Its translation: CASSALRGRGDTQYF.

The chain combines TRBV6-6 with TRBJ2-7, with D possibly matching TRBD1 (6 bases). The length of the CDR3 is 14 residues. Germline CDR1 MNHNY, CDR2 SVGAGI (reference sequence). V gave up 2 bases and J gave up 3 bases, with 11 bases separating them. DNA of the CDR3: TGTGCCAGCAGTTACGTAGGCAGGGGCTACGAGCAGTACGTC. It specifies CASSYVGRGYEQYV.

The chain combines TRBV7-6 with TRBJ2-2; 10 positions match TRBD2. Germline V CDR1 and CDR2: SGHVS, FNYEAQ. The CDR3 spans 18 residues. Germline trimming cut 4 bases from V and 4 bases from J; bases unmatched to any gene: 12. CDR3 in amino acids: CASSSRYKREGRTGELFF. CDR3 nucleotides: TGTGCCAGCAGCTCCCGATATAAGCGGGAGGGCCGCACCGGGGAGCTGTTTTTT.

This chain links TRBV10-3 with TRBJ2-7, with D maybe TRBD2 (6 bases). There are 13 residues in the CDR3. Trimming cost V 5 bases and J 0 bases, with 8 bases left between them. Germline V CDR1 and CDR2: ENHRY, SYGVKD. CDR3 in amino acids: CAISPTSSYEQYF. CDR3 nucleotide sequence: TGTGCCATCAGTCCGACTAGCTCCTACGAGCAGTACTTC.

V is TRBV5-6 and J is TRBJ1-2, with D maybe TRBD1 (6 bases). Germline V lookup: CDR1 SGHDT, CDR2 YYEEEE. The CDR3 has 12 residues. V lost 6 bases and J lost 8, with 14 bases in between. CDR3 sequence (DNA): TGTGCCAGCATGGGGACAAATATAGGCTACACCTTC. It is translated as CASMGTNIGYTF.

The chain combines TRBV2 with TRBJ1-5; D possibly corresponds to TRBD1 (6 bases). The CDR3 is 16 amino acids. V gave up 1 base and J gave up 0 bases, with 10 bases separating them. Germline-derived CDR1 and CDR2 are SNHLY and FYNNEI. CDR3 protein: CASSEVTGYSNQPQHF. CDR3 nucleotide sequence: TGTGCCAGCAGTGAAGTGACAGGATATAGCAATCAGCCCCAGCATTTT.

The J gene is TRBJ1-2, the V gene TRBV29-1; 8 bases match TRBD1. Germline V gene sequence: CDR1 SQVTM, CDR2 ANQGSEA. The CDR3 extends over 12 amino acids. The V and J ends lost 4 bases and 8 bases, in that order; junction bases with no gene match: 6. CDR3 sequence (DNA): TGCAGCGTTGCCCGACAGGGGTGGGGCTACACCTTC. It is translated as CSVARQGWGYTF.

The chain is built from TRBV7-3 and TRBJ2-1, with 8 positions matching TRBD2. Germline V CDR1 and CDR2: SGHTA, FQGTGA. CDR3 length equals 15 residues. V gave up 4 bases and J gave up 0 bases; unmatched junction bases: 2. The CDR3 sequence is CASSWGTSSYNEQFF. In DNA, the CDR3 is TGTGCCAGCAGCTGGGGGACTAGCTCCTACAATGAGCAGTTCTTC.

J is TRBJ2-5 and V is TRBV27; 8 bases match TRBD2. CDR1 is MNHEY and CDR2 is SMNVEV in the germline V gene (reference sequence). This CDR3 region has 17 residues. Trimming cost V 6 bases and J 5 bases; bases outside gene matches: 17. DNA for the CDR3: TGTGCCAGCAGCCCCCCCCGCCGGGAGGGCCCTCGTGAGACCCAGTACTTC. It codes for CASSPPRREGPRETQYF.

This sequence joins TRBV9 and TRBJ2-1, with D possibly matching TRBD2 (7 bases). Germline loops: CDR1 SGDLS, CDR2 YYNGEE. The CDR3 has 17 amino acids. The V end lost 4 bases, the J end lost 4 bases, and 21 bases lay between the germline ends. Here the CDR3 reads CASSPRGGGGGYNEQFF. Here the CDR3 DNA reads TGTGCCAGCAGCCCCCGAGGGGGGGGAGGGGGATACAATGAGCAGTTCTTC.

The V gene is TRBV2, the J gene TRBJ2-2; TRBD1 aligns across 7 bases. The CDR3 loop spans 14 amino acids. J gave up 7 bases and V 6 bases, and 8 bases lay outside the gene matches. From germline, CDR1 is SNHLY and CDR2 FYNNEI. CDR3 sequence reads: CASSLDRAGGELFF. The CDR3 DNA sequence: TGTGCCAGCAGCCTAGACAGGGCCGGCGGGGAGCTGTTTTTT.

CDR3 region: CSVLPGLAGEETQYF. The DNA of the CDR3 is TGCAGCGTCCTACCGGGACTAGCGGGGGAGGAGACCCAGTACTTC. V usage is TRBV29-1 and J usage is TRBJ2-5, with 14 nucleotides matching TRBD2. This CDR3 region has 15 residues. V shed 6 bases and J 5 bases; nucleotides not matched to a gene: 8. The germline V gene encodes CDR1 SQVTM and CDR2 ANQGSEA.

This sequence joins TRBV18 and TRBJ1-2, with 12 nucleotides matching TRBD1. Germline assignment: CDR1 KGHSH and CDR2 LQKENI. The CDR3 is 16 amino acids. V gave up 1 base and J gave up 6 bases; unmatched junction bases: 6. CDR3 loop: CASSPRGTGGENGYTF. CDR3 nucleotides: TGTGCCAGCTCACCACGCGGGACAGGGGGCGAAAATGGCTACACCTTC.

This clone was found a few times. The chain has TRBV5-1 and TRBJ2-1; TRBD1 matches 9 bases. Trimming removed 4 bases from V and 7 bases from J; junction bases left unmatched: 6. Looked up from germline, CDR1 is SGHRS and CDR2 is YFSETQ. The length of the CDR3 is 14 residues. CDR3 sequence reads: CASSLQGARNEQFF. Written as DNA, the CDR3 is TGCGCCAGCAGCCTACAGGGGGCGCGGAATGAGCAGTTCTTC.

This chain uses TRBV5-1 with TRBJ2-5; D is unresolved. Per germline, CDR1 SGHRS and CDR2 YFSETQ. Trimming cost V 4 bases and J 1 base, with 11 bases left between them. There are 14 residues in the CDR3. The CDR3 DNA sequence: TGCGCCAGCAGCCCCCCCGGAGCCCAAGAGACCCAGTACTTC. It codes for CASSPPGAQETQYF.

The chain is built from TRBV4-3 and TRBJ1-1, with a possible D match to TRBD1 (5 bases). Germline V gene data show CDR1 as LGHNA and CDR2 as YSLEER. This CDR3 region has 15 residues. Deletions cut 5 bases from V and 2 bases from J, with 15 bases between. As DNA, the CDR3 is TGCGCCAGCAGCTACAGACCTGACAGTAACACTGAAGCTTTCTTT. The encoded protein is CASSYRPDSNTEAFF.

Concerning this clone itself: Compared with germline, one end of the junction differs, possibly owing to a read error. CDR3 DNA: TGTGCCAGCAGCCACTCGCGGGGGATGTTCTACGAACAGTACTTC. The encoded protein is CASSHSRGMFYEQYF. This rearrangement joins TRBV14 to TRBJ2-7; 7 positions agree with TRBD2. Looked up from germline, CDR1 is SGHDN and CDR2 is FVKESK. This CDR3 has 15 residues.

This chain uses TRBV4-2 with TRBJ2-3; a possible D gene is TRBD1 (6 bases). Germline V lookup: CDR1 LGHNA, CDR2 YNFKEQ. This CDR3 region has 17 residues. The germline V and J ends were trimmed by 2 bases and 2 bases, with 17 bases remaining between them. The CDR3 is CASSQQGTPVLTDTQYF. CDR3 nucleotide sequence: TGTGCCAGCAGCCAACAGGGGACCCCCGTACTCACAGATACGCAGTATTTT.

The chain recombines TRBV6-6 with TRBJ2-2; no clear D. The length of the CDR3 is 14 residues. Germline-derived CDR1 and CDR2 are MNHNY and SVGAGI (reference sequence). Between the trimmed V and J ends, which lost 7 bases and 0 bases, there was a span of 9 bases. The CDR3 sequence: CASILNTNTGELFF. Here the CDR3 DNA reads TGTGCCAGCATCTTAAACACGAACACCGGGGAGCTGTTTTTT.

This clone was seen just once. The chain is built from TRBV10-3 and TRBJ1-2; the match to TRBD1 covers 7 bases. Trimming took 4 bases from V and 4 from J; bases not matched to a gene: 15. Germline V gene data show CDR1 as ENHRY and CDR2 as SYGVKD. The CDR3 runs to 17 residues. The CDR3 DNA reads TGTGCCATCAGTGCTCAAGGACAGGCCCCGTCGTCCTATGGCTACACCTTC. It is translated as CAISAQGQAPSSYGYTF.